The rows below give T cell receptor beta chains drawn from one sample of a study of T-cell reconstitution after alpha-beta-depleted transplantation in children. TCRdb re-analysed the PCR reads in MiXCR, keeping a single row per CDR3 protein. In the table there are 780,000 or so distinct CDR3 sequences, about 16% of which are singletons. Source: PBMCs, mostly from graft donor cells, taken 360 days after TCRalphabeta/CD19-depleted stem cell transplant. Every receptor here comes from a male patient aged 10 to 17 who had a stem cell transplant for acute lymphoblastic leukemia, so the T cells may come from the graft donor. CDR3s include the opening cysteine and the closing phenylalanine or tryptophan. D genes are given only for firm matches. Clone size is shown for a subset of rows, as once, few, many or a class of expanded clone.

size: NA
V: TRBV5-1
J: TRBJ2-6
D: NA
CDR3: CASSLVPGAYISGANVLTF
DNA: TGCGCCAGCAGCTTGGTTCCAGGGGCCTATATCTCCGGGGCCAACGTCCTGACTTTC

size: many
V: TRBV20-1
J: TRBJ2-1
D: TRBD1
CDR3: CSASRDRDLYNEQFF
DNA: TGCAGTGCTTCCCGGGACAGGGACCTTTACAATGAGCAGTTCTTC

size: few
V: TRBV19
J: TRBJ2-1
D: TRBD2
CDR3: CASSIAAGGENEQFF
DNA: TGTGCCAGTAGTATTGCAGCGGGAGGGGAGAATGAGCAGTTCTTC

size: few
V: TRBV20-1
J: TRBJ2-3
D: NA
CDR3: CSAGGPDPTDTQYF
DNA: TGCAGTGCTGGAGGACCGGACCCCACAGATACGCAGTATTTT

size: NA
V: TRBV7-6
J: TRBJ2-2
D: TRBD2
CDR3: CASRGLLAANTGELFF
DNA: TGTGCCAGCAGGGGGCTACTAGCGGCTAACACCGGGGAGCTGTTTTTT

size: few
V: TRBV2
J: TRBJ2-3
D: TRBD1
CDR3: CASRPGQGPTDTQYF
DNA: TGTGCCAGCAGGCCGGGACAGGGCCCCACAGATACGCAGTATTTT

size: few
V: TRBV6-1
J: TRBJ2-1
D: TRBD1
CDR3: CASTGTGLYNEQFF
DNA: TGTGCCAGCACCGGGACAGGGCTCTACAATGAGCAGTTCTTC

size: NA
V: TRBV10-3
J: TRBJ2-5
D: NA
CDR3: CAISKGVEETQYF
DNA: TGTGCCATCAGTAAGGGGGTAGAGGAGACCCAGTACTTC

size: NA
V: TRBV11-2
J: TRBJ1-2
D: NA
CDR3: CASSLMGQYYGYTF
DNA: TGTGCCAGCAGCCTTATGGGGCAGTACTATGGCTACACCTTC

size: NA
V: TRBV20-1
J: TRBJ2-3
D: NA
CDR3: CSARVLGSADTQYF
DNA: TGCAGTGCTAGAGTTTTGGGGAGTGCAGATACGCAGTATTTT

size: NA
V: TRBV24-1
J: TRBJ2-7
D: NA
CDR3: CATSDPESAGFYEQYF
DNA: TGTGCCACCAGTGATCCAGAAAGCGCGGGGTTTTACGAGCAGTACTTC

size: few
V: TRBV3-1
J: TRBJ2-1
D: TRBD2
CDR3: CASSHTSEFYNEQFF
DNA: TGTGCCAGCAGCCACACTAGCGAGTTTTACAATGAGCAGTTCTTC